These T cell receptor beta chains were read from a single sample in a study of blood T cell repertoires in COVID-19. TCRdb's table, derived via immunoSEQ multiplex PCR, lists solely in-frame clones and lacks some. Among around 67,000 clones listed, around 90% were seen once. The specimen was peripheral blood. The origin of the receptors is a woman over 75 with acute or convalescent COVID-19. Each CDR3 is given with its conserved first and last residue. The D gene is left open where the match is weak.

TRBD2,TRBV7-9,TRBJ2-7,CASRPGGSSYEQYF
NA,TRBV7-9,TRBJ2-3,CASSFITGDTQYF
NA,TRBV19,TRBJ1-6,CASSIQGRESPLHF
TRBD2,TRBV6-1,TRBJ2-7,CASSDSGLAGGSSYEQYF
TRBD1,TRBV24-1,TRBJ1-4,CATSDWGQGGQVEKLFF
NA,TRBV30,TRBJ2-1,CAWSVQAGPTGENEQFF
NA,TRBV4-1,TRBJ1-6,CASSQRETSSPLHF
NA,TRBV6-2/TRBV6-3,TRBJ1-4,CASSDLQAGGKLFF
TRBD2,TRBV7-2,TRBJ2-2,CASSLELAGGTGELFF
TRBD1,TRBV5-1,TRBJ2-1,CASSLVGTGNEQFF
TRBD2,TRBV29-1,TRBJ2-5,CSVEDLSGGETQYF
NA,TRBV6-5,TRBJ1-6,CASKKLGGALHF
TRBD2,TRBV5-4,TRBJ2-1,CASSLPLAVNNEQFF
TRBD2,TRBV19,TRBJ2-7,CASSPGLGYLEQYF
TRBD2,TRBV7-2,TRBJ2-1,CASSPGLAGSSYNEQFF
TRBD1,TRBV18,TRBJ2-2,CASSPTGANTGELFF
NA,TRBV18,TRBJ2-5,CASSLTGVRETQYF
TRBD1,TRBV7-3,TRBJ1-2,CASSFGDRGGYTF
NA,TRBV7-9,TRBJ1-1,CASSDLFQGISEAFF
TRBD2,TRBV6-2/TRBV6-3,TRBJ2-2,CASSYGTSGKNTGELFF
NA,TRBV28,TRBJ1-5,CASRINRVWQPQHF
TRBD2,TRBV9,TRBJ2-1,CASSPASGGGNEQFF
NA,TRBV18,TRBJ1-5,CASSRSQGGGQPQHF
NA,TRBV27,TRBJ1-6,CASSPRYNSPLHF
TRBD1,TRBV19,TRBJ1-4,CASSMGRQGIEKLFF
TRBD1,TRBV7-2,TRBJ1-2,CASSLGTGISYGYTF
TRBD2,TRBV5-4,TRBJ2-7,CASSFGLASYEQYF
TRBD1,TRBV3-1/TRBV3-2,TRBJ2-7,CASSVRGGNYEQYF